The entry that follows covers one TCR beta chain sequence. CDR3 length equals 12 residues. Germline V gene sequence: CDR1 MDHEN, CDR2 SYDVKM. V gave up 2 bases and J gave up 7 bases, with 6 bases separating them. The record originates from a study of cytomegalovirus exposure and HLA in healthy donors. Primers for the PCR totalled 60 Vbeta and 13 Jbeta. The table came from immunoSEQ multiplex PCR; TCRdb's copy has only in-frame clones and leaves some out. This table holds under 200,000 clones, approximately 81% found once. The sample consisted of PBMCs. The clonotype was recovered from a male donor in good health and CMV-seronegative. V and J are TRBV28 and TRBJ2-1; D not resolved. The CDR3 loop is CASSLRSNEQFF. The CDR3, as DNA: TGTGCCAGCAGTTTAAGGAGTAATGAGCAGTTCTTC. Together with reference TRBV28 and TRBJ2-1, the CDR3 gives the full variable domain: DVKVTQSSRYLVKRTGEKVFLECVQDMDHENMFWYRQDPGLGLRLIYFSYDVKMKEKGDIPEGYSVSREKKERFSLILESASTNQTSMYLCASSLRSNEQFFGPGTRLTVL.